This T cell receptor (beta chain) was profiled in a study of cytomegalovirus exposure and HLA in healthy donors. General study findings and limits: By HLA locus, TCR association rates varied in a later analysis, with DRB1 showing the most and HLA-C the fewest. The majority of TCR sequences were rare, yet some public TCRs appeared in many donors.

At sampling all donors were nominally healthy, likely with unrecorded immune exposures. The CDR3 runs to 14 residues. Germline CDR1 LNHDA, CDR2 SQIVND (reference sequence). Losses at the gene ends were 3 bases for V and 8 bases for J; bases not matched to a gene: 7. The PCR had 60 Vbeta and 13 Jbeta primers. Profiling relied on immunoSEQ multiplex PCR, and the TCRdb table lists in-frame clones only, not all of them. Its table records about 140,000 clones. About this clone itself: Its antigen remains unidentified.

This receptor was taken from a woman aged 18-30 years in good health and CMV-seronegative. V usage is TRBV19 and J usage is TRBJ1-1; 9 nucleotides match TRBD1. Sample: PBMCs. CDR3 in DNA: TGTGCCAGTAGTATCCCAGGGACAGGGCAGGAAGCTTTCTTT. It specifies CASSIPGTGQEAFF.